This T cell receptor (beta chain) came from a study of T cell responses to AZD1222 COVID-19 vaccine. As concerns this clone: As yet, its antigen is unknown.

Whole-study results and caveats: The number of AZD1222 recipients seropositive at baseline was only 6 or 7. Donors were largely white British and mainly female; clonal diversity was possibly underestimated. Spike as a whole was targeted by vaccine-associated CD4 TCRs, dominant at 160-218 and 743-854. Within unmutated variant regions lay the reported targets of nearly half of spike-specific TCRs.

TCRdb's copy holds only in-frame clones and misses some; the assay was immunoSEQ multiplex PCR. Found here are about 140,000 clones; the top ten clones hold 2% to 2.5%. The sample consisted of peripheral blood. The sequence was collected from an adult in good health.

The DNA of the CDR3 is TGTGCCAGCAGCTCCGACAGGCTAATGGGGGATACGCAGTATTTT. It yields the protein CASSSDRLMGDTQYF. The chain recombines TRBV7-9 with TRBJ2-3, with D possibly matching TRBD1 (6 bases). V was trimmed by 4 bases and J by 6 bases, leaving 17 bases between them. The CDR3 has 15 amino acids. CDR1 is SEHNR and CDR2 is FQNEAQ in the germline V gene (reference sequence). Full variable domain (rest looked up from reference TRBV7-9 and TRBJ2-3): DTGVSQNPRHKITKRGQNVTFRCDPISEHNRLYWYRQTLGQGPEFLTYFQNEAQLEKSRLLSDRFSAERPKGSFSTLEIQRTEQGDSAMYLCASSSDRLMGDTQYFGPGTRLTVL.